These T cell receptor beta chains were read from a single sample in a study of T cells in Graves' hyperthyroidism and ophthalmopathy. TCRdb re-called the multiplex PCR reads through MiXCR, storing one row per CDR3 protein. The sample has about 410,000 distinct CDR3 sequences, roughly 15% seen once. Sequencing used blood. The origin of the receptors is a man aged 18 to 29 with Graves' ophthalmopathy. CDR3s include the opening cysteine and the closing phenylalanine or tryptophan. Each record gives: D gene, V gene, J gene, clone size, CDR3 protein, CDR3 DNA. D genes are given only for firm matches. Clone size, where shown, is once, few, many, or a class for clones that have expanded.

.	TRBV24-1	TRBJ2-5	many	CATSGGYRETQYF	TGTGCCACCAGTGGTGGGTATCGAGAGACCCAGTACTTC
.	TRBV12-3/TRBV12-4	TRBJ1-5	.	CASRESSGGSNQPQHF	TGTGCCAGCAGAGAAAGTTCGGGGGGAAGCAATCAGCCCCAGCATTTT
TRBD1	TRBV9	TRBJ1-1	.	CASSVLGTGNTEAFF	TGTGCCAGCAGCGTACTCGGGACAGGGAACACTGAAGCTTTCTTT
TRBD1	TRBV19	TRBJ1-1	many	CASNPGQGATEAFF	TGTGCCAGTAACCCGGGACAGGGGGCCACTGAAGCTTTCTTT
.	TRBV19	TRBJ1-5	few	CASSDPPSNQPQHF	TGTGCCAGTAGTGACCCTCCAAGTAATCAGCCCCAGCATTTT
.	TRBV7-2	TRBJ2-5	many	CASSRRIQETQYF	TGTGCCAGCAGCCGAAGGATCCAAGAGACCCAGTACTTC
.	TRBV29-1	TRBJ1-2	.	CSVTRDYYGYTF	TGCAGCGTAACCAGGGATTACTATGGCTACACCTTC
.	TRBV28	TRBJ2-7	.	CASRILQGKDYEQYF	TGTGCCAGCAGGATCTTACAGGGCAAAGACTACGAGCAGTACTTC
.	TRBV12-5	TRBJ1-4	.	CASGPLRYEKLFF	TGTGCTAGTGGTCCCCTCAGGTACGAAAAACTGTTTTTT
.	TRBV18	TRBJ2-7	.	CASSPRAAAYEQYF	TGTGCCAGCTCACCACGAGCAGCGGCCTACGAGCAGTACTTC
TRBD2	TRBV10-3	TRBJ2-3	many	CAISEREGPDTQYF	TGTGCCATCAGTGAGCGGGAGGGCCCTGATACGCAGTATTTT
TRBD2	TRBV27	TRBJ2-7	many	CASSLTAGGPHEQYF	TGTGCCAGCAGTTTAACGGCGGGAGGGCCCCACGAGCAGTACTTC
.	TRBV3-1	TRBJ2-5	.	CASSQGPGETQYF	TGTGCCAGCAGCCAGGGGCCCGGGGAGACCCAGTACTTC